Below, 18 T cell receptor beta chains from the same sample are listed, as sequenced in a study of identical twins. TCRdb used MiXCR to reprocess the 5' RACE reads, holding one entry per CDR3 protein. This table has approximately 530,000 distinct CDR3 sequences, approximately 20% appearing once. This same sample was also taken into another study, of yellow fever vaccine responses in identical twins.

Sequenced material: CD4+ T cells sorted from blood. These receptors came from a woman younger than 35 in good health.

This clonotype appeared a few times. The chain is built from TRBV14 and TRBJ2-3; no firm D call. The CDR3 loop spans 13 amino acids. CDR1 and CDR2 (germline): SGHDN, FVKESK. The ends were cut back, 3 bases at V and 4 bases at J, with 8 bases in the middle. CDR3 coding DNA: TGTGCCAGCAGCCAGCAGGAGTCAGATACGCAGTATTTT. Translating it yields CASSQQESDTQYF.

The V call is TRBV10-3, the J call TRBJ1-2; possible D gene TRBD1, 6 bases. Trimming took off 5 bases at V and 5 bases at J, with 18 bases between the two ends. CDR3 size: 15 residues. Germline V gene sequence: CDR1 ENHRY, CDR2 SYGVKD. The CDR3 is CAISPTGTETYGYTF. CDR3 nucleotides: TGTGCCATCAGTCCTACAGGGACCGAAACTTATGGCTACACCTTC.

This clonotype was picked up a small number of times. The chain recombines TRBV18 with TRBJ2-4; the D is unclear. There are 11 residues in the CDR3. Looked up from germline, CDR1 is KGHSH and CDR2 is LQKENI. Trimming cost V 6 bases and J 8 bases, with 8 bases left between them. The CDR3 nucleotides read TGTGCCAGCTCCCCTGGTGACATTCAGTACTTC. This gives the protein CASSPGDIQYF.

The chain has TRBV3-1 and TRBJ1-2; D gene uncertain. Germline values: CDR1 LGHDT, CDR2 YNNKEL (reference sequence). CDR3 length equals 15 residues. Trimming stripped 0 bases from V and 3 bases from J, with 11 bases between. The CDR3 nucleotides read TGTGCCAGCAGCCAAGAAAGACGGTCGCACTATGGCTACACCTTC. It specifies CASSQERRSHYGYTF.

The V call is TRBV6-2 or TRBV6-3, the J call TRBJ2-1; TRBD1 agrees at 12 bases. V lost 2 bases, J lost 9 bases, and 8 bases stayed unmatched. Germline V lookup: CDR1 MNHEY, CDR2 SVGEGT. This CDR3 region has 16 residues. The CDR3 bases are TGTGCCAGCAGTTACACTCCGGGACAGGGGGCGTCTGAGCAGTTCTTC. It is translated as CASSYTPGQGASEQFF.

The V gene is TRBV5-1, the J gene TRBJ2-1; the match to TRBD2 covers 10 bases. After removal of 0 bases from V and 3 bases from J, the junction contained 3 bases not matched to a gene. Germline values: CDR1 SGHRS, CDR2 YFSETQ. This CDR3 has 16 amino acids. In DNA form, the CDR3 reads TGCGCCAGCAGCTTGGGGACTAGCGGAATCTACAATGAGCAGTTCTTC. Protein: CASSLGTSGIYNEQFF.

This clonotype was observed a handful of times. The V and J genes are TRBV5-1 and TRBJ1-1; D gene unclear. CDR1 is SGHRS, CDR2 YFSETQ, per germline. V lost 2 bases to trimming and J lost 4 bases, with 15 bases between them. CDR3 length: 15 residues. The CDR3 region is CASSFHESMGTEAFF. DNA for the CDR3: TGCGCCAGCAGCTTTCATGAGTCTATGGGCACTGAAGCTTTCTTT.

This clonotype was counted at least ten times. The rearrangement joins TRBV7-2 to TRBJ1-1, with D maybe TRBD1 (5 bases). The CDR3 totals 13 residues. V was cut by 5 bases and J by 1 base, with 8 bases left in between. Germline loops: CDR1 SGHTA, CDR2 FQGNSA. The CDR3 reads CASSQGQNTEAFF. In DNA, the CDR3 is TGTGCCAGCAGCCAAGGACAGAACACTGAAGCTTTCTTT. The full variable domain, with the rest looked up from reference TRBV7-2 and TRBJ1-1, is GAGVSQSPSNKVTEKGKDVELRCDPISGHTALYWYRQSLGQGLEFLIYFQGNSAPDKSGLPSDRFSAERTGGSVSTLTIQRTQQEDSAVYLCASSQGQNTEAFFGQGTRLTVV.

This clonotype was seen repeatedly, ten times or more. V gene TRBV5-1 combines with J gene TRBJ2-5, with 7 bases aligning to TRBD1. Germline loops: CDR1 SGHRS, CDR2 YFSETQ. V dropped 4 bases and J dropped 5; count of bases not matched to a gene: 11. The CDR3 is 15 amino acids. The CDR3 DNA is TGCGCCAGCAGCATCAGGACAGGTGAAGGCGAGACCCAGTACTTC. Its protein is CASSIRTGEGETQYF. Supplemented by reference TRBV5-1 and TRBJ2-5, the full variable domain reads KAGVTQTPRYLIKTRGQQVTLSCSPISGHRSVSWYQQTPGQGLQFLFEYFSETQRNKGNFPGRFSGRQFSNSRSEMNVSTLELGDSALYLCASSIRTGEGETQYFGPGTRLLVL.

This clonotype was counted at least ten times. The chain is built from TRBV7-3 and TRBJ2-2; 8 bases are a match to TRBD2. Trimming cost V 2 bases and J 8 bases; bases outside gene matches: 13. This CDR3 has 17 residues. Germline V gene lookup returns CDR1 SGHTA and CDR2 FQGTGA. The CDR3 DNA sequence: TGTGCCAGCAGCTTAGACAGTAGCGGGACCGATCTTGGGGAGCTGTTTTTT. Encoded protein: CASSLDSSGTDLGELFF.

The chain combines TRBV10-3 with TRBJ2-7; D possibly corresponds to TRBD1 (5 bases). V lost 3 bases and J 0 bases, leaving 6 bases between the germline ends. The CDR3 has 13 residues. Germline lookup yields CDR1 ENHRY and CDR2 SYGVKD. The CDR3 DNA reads TGTGCCATCAGTGATGGGGCCTCCTACGAGCAGTACGTC. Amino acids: CAISDGASYEQYV.

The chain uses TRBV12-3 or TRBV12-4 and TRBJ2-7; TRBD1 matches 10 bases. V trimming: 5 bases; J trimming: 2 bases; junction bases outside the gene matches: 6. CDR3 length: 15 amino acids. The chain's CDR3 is CASSDRDRGPYEQYF. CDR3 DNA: TGTGCCAGCAGTGACCGGGACAGGGGCCCCTACGAGCAGTACTTC.

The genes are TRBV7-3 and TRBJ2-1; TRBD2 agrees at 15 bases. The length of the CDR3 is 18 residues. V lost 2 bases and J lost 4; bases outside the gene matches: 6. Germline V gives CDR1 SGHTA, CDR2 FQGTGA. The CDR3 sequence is CASSLGGTSGRSYNEQFF. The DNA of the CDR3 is TGTGCCAGCAGCTTAGGGGGGACTAGCGGGAGGTCATACAATGAGCAGTTCTTC.

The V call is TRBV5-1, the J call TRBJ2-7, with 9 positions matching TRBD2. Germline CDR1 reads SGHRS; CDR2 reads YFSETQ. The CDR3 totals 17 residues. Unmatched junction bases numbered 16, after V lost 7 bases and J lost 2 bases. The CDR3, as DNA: TGCGCCAGCTTCTATGAGCGGGGGGCCCTAGGCCCCTACGAGCAGTACGTC. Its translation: CASFYERGALGPYEQYV.

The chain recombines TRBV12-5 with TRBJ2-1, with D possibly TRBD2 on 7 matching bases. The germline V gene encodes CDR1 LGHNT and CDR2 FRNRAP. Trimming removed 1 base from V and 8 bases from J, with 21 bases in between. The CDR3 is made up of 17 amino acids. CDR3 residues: CASGLDPGLRRGHEQFF. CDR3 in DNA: TGTGCTAGTGGTTTGGACCCGGGACTACGTCGGGGGCATGAGCAGTTCTTC.

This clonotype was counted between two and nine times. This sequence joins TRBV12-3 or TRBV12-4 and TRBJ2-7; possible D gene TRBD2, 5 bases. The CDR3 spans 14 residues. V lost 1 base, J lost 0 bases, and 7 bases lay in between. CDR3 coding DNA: TGTGCCAGCAGTTTAGAGAGGGACTCCTACGAGCAGTACTTC. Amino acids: CASSLERDSYEQYF.

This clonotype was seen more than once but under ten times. The DNA of the CDR3 is TGTGCCAGCAGCCACCCTGGGACCCCCTACGAGCAGTACTTC. Translated: CASSHPGTPYEQYF. The gene calls are TRBV9 and TRBJ2-7, with D possibly called TRBD1 or TRBD2 (5 bases each). The CDR3 has 14 residues. Per the germline V gene, CDR1 is SGDLS and CDR2 is YYNGEE. Deletions cut 4 bases from V and 2 bases from J, with 13 bases between.

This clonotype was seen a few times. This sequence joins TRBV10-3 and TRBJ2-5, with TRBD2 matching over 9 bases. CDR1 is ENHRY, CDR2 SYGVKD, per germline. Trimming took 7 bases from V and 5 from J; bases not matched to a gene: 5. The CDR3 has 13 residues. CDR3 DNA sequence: TGTGCCATCAAGGTAGCGGGAGCCGAGACCCAGTACTTC. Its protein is CAIKVAGAETQYF.